Reported below is one T cell receptor beta chain. At one of its ends the junction is not consistent with the germline gene, which may arise from a read error. Both 60 Vbeta primers and 13 Jbeta primers went into the PCR. Produced via immunoSEQ multiplex PCR; TCRdb's table is partial and in-frame only. This table holds fewer than 200,000 clones, roughly 80% found once. This entry comes from a study of cytomegalovirus exposure and HLA in healthy donors. The germline CDR1 and CDR2 sequences are SEHNR and FQNEAQ (reference sequence). The CDR3 runs 18 residues. Sequencing used PBMCs. J is TRBJ2-7 and V is TRBV7-9; 7 bases agree with TRBD2. The sequence came from a woman in her 50s in good health and CMV-seronegative. In nucleotides, the CDR3 is TGTTCCAGCAGCTTAGAGGTCTTGTTAGCGGGCTCCTCCTACGAGCAGTACTTC. It encodes CSSSLEVLLAGSSYEQYF.